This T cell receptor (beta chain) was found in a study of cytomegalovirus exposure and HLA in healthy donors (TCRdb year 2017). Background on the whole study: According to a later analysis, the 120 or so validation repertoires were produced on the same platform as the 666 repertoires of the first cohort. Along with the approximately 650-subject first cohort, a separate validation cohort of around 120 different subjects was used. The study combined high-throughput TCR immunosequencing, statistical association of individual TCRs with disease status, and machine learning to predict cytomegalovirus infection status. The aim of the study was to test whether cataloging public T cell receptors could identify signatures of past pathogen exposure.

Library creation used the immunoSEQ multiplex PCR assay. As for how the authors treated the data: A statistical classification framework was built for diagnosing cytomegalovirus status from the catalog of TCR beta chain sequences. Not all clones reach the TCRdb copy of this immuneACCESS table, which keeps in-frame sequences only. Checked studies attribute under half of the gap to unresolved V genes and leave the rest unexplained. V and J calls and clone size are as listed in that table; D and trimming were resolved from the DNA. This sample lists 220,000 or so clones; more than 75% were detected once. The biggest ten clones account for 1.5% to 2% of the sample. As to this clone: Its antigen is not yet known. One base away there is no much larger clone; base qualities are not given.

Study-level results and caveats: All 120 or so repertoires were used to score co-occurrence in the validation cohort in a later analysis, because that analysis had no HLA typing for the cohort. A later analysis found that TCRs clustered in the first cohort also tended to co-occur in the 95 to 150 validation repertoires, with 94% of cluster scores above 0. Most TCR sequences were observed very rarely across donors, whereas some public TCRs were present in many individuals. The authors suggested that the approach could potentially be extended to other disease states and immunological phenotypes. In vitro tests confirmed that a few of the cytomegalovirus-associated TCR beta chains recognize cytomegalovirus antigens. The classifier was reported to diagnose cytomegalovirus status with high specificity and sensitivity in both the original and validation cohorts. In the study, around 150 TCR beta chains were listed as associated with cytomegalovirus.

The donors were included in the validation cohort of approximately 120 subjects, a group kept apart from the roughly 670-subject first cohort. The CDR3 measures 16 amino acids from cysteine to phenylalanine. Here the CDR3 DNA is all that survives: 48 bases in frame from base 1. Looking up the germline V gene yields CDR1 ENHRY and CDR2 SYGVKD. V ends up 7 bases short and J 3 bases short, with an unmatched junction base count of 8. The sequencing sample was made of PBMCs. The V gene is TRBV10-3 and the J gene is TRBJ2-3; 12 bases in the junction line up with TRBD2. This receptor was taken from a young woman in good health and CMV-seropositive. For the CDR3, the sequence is CAITSSGRAMTDTQYF. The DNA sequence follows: TGTGCCATCACGTCTAGCGGGAGGGCCATGACAGATACGCAGTATTTT.